The 28 T cell receptor beta chains given below trace back to one sample, sequenced in a study of blood T cells in healthy people across ages. Using a J-beta primer mix together with a sample-barcoded 5' primer, a second PCR was run for roughly 6 to 12 cycles. Via MiXCR, TCRdb re-called the 5' RACE reads, giving one row per CDR3 protein. The sample holds some 1.5 million distinct CDR3 sequences, 28% seen once. Material for sequencing was blood. These TCRs come from a woman between 25 and 40 years old in good health.

This clonotype was seen only once. The J gene is TRBJ2-4, the V gene TRBV6-2 or TRBV6-3; D tentatively reads TRBD1 or TRBD2 (5 bases each). The DNA matches TRBJ2-7 better at its end, which makes the J call doubtful. Germline-derived CDR1 and CDR2 are MNHEY and SVGEGT. The CDR3 covers 17 residues. The CDR3 nucleotides are TGTGCCAGCAGTTACAGCGTGACCTCGGGACGATCGGGCGAGCAGTACTTC. This sequence encodes CASSYSVTSGRSGEQYF.

About this clonotype: One end of the junction fails to match germline, which may point to a read error. The chain combines TRBV25-1 with TRBJ1-5, with 10 bases that match TRBD1. The germline CDR1 and CDR2 sequences are MGHDK and SYGVNS. This CDR3 contains 14 residues. Here the CDR3 DNA reads TGTGCCGGCAGTGGACAGGGGGATAATCAGCCCCAGCATTTT. Its protein is CAGSGQGDNQPQHF.

This clonotype was seen only a few times. A junction end diverges from the germline sequence, so it may reflect a read error. This chain joins TRBV29-1 and TRBJ2-1; D is unclear. This CDR3 spans 13 amino acids. The germline V gene has CDR1 SQVTM and CDR2 ANQGSEA. The CDR3 is CSVGGVSYNGQFF. DNA for the CDR3: TGCAGCGTTGGGGGTGTCTCCTACAATGGGCAGTTCTTC.

A few counts support this clonotype. This chain joins TRBV29-1 and TRBJ1-1; D is unresolved. Germline values: CDR1 SQVTM, CDR2 ANQGSEA. Trimming pared 2 bases from V and 7 bases from J, leaving 8 bases between. CDR3 length: 11 residues. The CDR3 spells CSVERLGEAFF. The CDR3 DNA reads as TGCAGCGTTGAAAGGTTGGGTGAAGCTTTCTTT.

In the case of this clonotype: At one of its ends the junction is not consistent with the germline gene, which may arise from a read error. The chain combines TRBV4-2 with TRBJ2-2; D possibly corresponds to TRBD2 (5 bases). The germline gives CDR1 LGHNA, CDR2 YNFKEQ. CDR3 length equals 15 residues. The CDR3 DNA is TGTGCCAGCAGCCAGGAGGCGGCGAACACCGTGGAGCTGTTTTTT. This encodes CASSQEAANTVELFF.

The table lists this clonotype with many counts. In DNA form, the CDR3 reads TGTGCCAGCAGCTTATTTACAGGGGGAACTGAAGCTTTCTTT. Translating it yields CASSLFTGGTEAFF. This sequence joins TRBV7-2 and TRBJ1-1; 8 nucleotides agree with TRBD1. CDR3 length equals 14 residues. Germline V gives CDR1 SGHTA, CDR2 FQGNSA. With V trimmed by 2 bases and J by 5 bases, 4 bases remained unmatched.

The chain carries TRBV7-9 and TRBJ2-5, with 8 bases identical to TRBD1. The V and J ends lost 5 bases and 5 bases, in that order; junction bases with no gene match: 7. The CDR3 contains 14 residues. Germline V CDR1 and CDR2: SEHNR, FQNEAQ (reference sequence). CDR3 region: CASSDRTGIETQYF. CDR3 DNA sequence: TGTGCCAGCAGCGACCGGACAGGGATCGAGACCCAGTACTTC.

The V and J genes are TRBV7-2 and TRBJ2-3, with 11 bases identical to TRBD1. The CDR3 length is 16 residues. CDR1 and CDR2 from the germline V gene are SGHTA and FQGNSA. J gave up 4 bases and V 5 bases, and 8 bases lay outside the gene matches. The CDR3 sequence is CASSLGTGGVPDTQYF. In DNA, the CDR3 is TGTGCCAGCAGCCTAGGGACAGGGGGGGTTCCAGATACGCAGTATTTT.

As regards this clonotype: Since a much larger clone is just one base distant, this may be a read error. The chain combines TRBV5-1 with TRBJ2-1; D might be TRBD1 or TRBD2, each matching 5 bases. The length of the CDR3 is 15 residues. From germline, CDR1 is SGHRS and CDR2 YFSETQ. Trimming removed 4 bases at V and 7 bases at J, with 18 bases between. CDR3 DNA sequence: TGCGCCAGCAGCCTAGGACACGGACGAGGGAATGAGCAGTTCTTC. Translating it yields CASSLGHGRGNEQFF.

A few counts support this clonotype. V and J are TRBV5-5 and TRBJ1-1; 7 bases fit TRBD1. J was trimmed by 1 base and V by 6 bases; bases with no gene match: 6. The CDR3 is 14 residues long. Germline V CDR1 and CDR2: SGHKS, YYEKEE (reference sequence). The DNA for the CDR3 is TGTGCCAGCAACTGGGGGACAGCGAACACTGAAGCTTTCTTT. Translated: CASNWGTANTEAFF.

This clonotype was seen many times. The chain links TRBV12-3 or TRBV12-4 to TRBJ1-1; TRBD1 is a possible D gene (6 bases). Trimming stripped 4 bases from V and 6 bases from J, with 12 bases between. The CDR3 contains 13 residues. CDR3 DNA sequence: TGTGCCAGCAGTTCCAGGGGTTTCGCTGAAGCTTTCTTT. The encoded protein is CASSSRGFAEAFF.

This clonotype was seen only once. J is TRBJ2-7 and V is TRBV28, with D maybe TRBD1 (6 bases). This CDR3 has 14 residues. Trimming took off 6 bases at V and 6 bases at J, with 18 bases between the two ends. Germline V lookup: CDR1 MDHEN, CDR2 SYDVKM. The CDR3 sequence: CASRQGQSLTEQYF. The CDR3 nucleotides read TGTGCCAGCAGGCAGGGGCAGTCCCTCACCGAGCAGTACTTC. The full variable domain, completed using reference TRBV28 and TRBJ2-7, is DVKVTQSSRYLVKRTGEKVFLECVQDMDHENMFWYRQDPGLGLRLIYFSYDVKMKEKGDIPEGYSVSREKKERFSLILESASTNQTSMYLCASRQGQSLTEQYFGPGTRLTVT.

This clonotype came up many times. V usage is TRBV25-1 and J usage is TRBJ2-7, with TRBD2 as a possible D gene (5 bases). Trimming left V 0 bases short and J 3 bases short, with 6 bases between. The germline V gene has CDR1 MGHDK and CDR2 SYGVNS. The CDR3 covers 13 residues. CDR3 DNA: TGTGCCAGCAGTGAATACGGGGACTACGAGCAGTACTTC. Protein product: CASSEYGDYEQYF.

In its sample, this clonotype was seen a few times. The rearrangement uses TRBV7-9 and TRBJ2-1; D gene uncertain. This CDR3 is built from 17 residues. The V gene lost 1 base and the J gene lost 0 bases, with 13 bases spanning the gap. Germline V gene data show CDR1 as SEHNR and CDR2 as FQNEAQ (reference sequence). The CDR3 loop is CASSLDVGFSSYNEQFF. DNA of the CDR3: TGTGCCAGCAGCTTAGACGTTGGATTCAGCTCCTACAATGAGCAGTTCTTC.

CDR3 region: CASSLQERGGETQYF. CDR3 nucleotide sequence: TGTGCCAGCAGCTTGCAGGAGCGGGGGGGAGAGACCCAGTACTTC. This rearrangement joins TRBV5-6 to TRBJ2-5; 10 bases agree with TRBD2. The CDR3 runs 15 residues. After removal of 1 base from V and 4 bases from J, the junction contained 4 bases not matched to a gene. Germline CDR1 and CDR2: SGHDT and YYEEEE.

This clonotype was detected a few times. The J gene is TRBJ1-2, the V gene TRBV5-1; D is unresolved. The CDR3 consists of 13 residues. V lost 6 bases to trimming and J lost 4 bases, with 13 bases between them. CDR1 and CDR2 (germline): SGHRS, YFSETQ. CDR3 nucleotides: TGCGCCAGCAACCCCATCGGGGTCTATGGCTACACCTTC. Translating it yields CASNPIGVYGYTF.

A note on this clonotype: A much more abundant neighbour one base away suggests this may be a read error. The V gene is TRBV7-9, the J gene TRBJ2-6, with a possible D match to TRBD1 (6 bases). Trimming removed 7 bases at V and 8 bases at J, with 15 bases between. Germline CDR1 is SEHNR and CDR2 is FQNEAQ (reference sequence). The CDR3 extends over 14 amino acids. This CDR3 reads CASTQGSGTNVLTF. CDR3 coding DNA: TGTGCCAGCACTCAGGGGTCCGGGACCAACGTCCTGACTTTC.

J is TRBJ2-3 and V is TRBV28; a possible D gene is TRBD2 (5 bases). Germline CDR1 is MDHEN and CDR2 is SYDVKM. The CDR3 length is 12 residues. The V gene lost 6 bases and the J gene lost 12 bases, with 16 bases spanning the gap. The CDR3 DNA is TGTGCCAGCAGCGGACTTACAAGTATTCAGTATTTT. This translates into CASSGLTSIQYF.

The chain combines TRBV12-3 or TRBV12-4 with TRBJ1-2; D is uncertain. V was clipped by 5 bases and J by 4 bases, with 11 bases between them. The CDR3 is 13 amino acids. Here the CDR3 DNA reads TGTGCCAGCAGTATACGGGAGGTCTATGGCTACACCTTC. It specifies CASSIREVYGYTF.

V gene TRBV6-2 or TRBV6-3 combines with J gene TRBJ2-1; the match to TRBD2 covers 8 bases. CDR1 MNHEY and CDR2 SVGEGT come from the germline V gene. CDR3 length: 16 amino acids. V shed 4 bases and J 4 bases; nucleotides not matched to a gene: 9. The CDR3 DNA sequence: TGTGCCAGCAGTTCGCCCACTAGCGGCGCATACAATGAGCAGTTCTTC. Its protein product is CASSSPTSGAYNEQFF.

J is TRBJ1-2 and V is TRBV7-9, with TRBD1 matching over 9 bases. Germline values: CDR1 SEHNR, CDR2 FQNEAQ (reference sequence). V lost 4 bases to trimming and J lost 7 bases; unmatched junction nucleotides: 4. This CDR3 contains 13 residues. The CDR3, as DNA: TGTGCCAGCAGCTACAGGGGGCCGTGTGGCTACACCTTC. It specifies CASSYRGPCGYTF.

The chain recombines TRBV6-2 or TRBV6-3 with TRBJ1-5, with D uncertain. Germline V gives CDR1 MNHEY, CDR2 SVGEGT. The CDR3 contains 15 residues. The V and J ends lost 2 bases and 0 bases respectively, with 8 bases between them. The CDR3: CASSYVGNSNQPQHF. In nucleotides, the CDR3 is TGTGCCAGCAGTTACGTGGGGAATAGCAATCAGCCCCAGCATTTT.

This sequence joins TRBV7-2 and TRBJ2-6; the D gene is possibly TRBD1 (5 bases). V was cut by 5 bases and J by 0 bases, with 11 bases left in between. This CDR3 is 16 amino acids long. Per germline, CDR1 SGHTA and CDR2 FQGNSA. The CDR3 is CASSHGRVSGANVLTF. In nucleotides, the CDR3 is TGTGCCAGCAGCCATGGCAGGGTCTCTGGGGCCAACGTCCTGACTTTC.

This clonotype appeared a few times. CDR3 sequence reads: CSVRRLAGNTGELFF. The CDR3 DNA is TGCAGCGTTAGGCGTCTAGCGGGGAACACCGGGGAGCTGTTTTTT. The chain employs TRBV29-1 and TRBJ2-2; 8 bases are a match to TRBD2. CDR1 is SQVTM and CDR2 is ANQGSEA in the germline V gene. V lost 5 bases to trimming and J lost 1 base; unmatched junction nucleotides: 6. The CDR3 is made up of 15 amino acids.

About this clonotype: A junction end diverges from the germline sequence, so it may reflect a read error. The gene calls are TRBV10-3 and TRBJ1-2, with D possibly TRBD1 on 6 matching bases. The CDR3 has 13 amino acids. Germline CDR1 ENHRY, CDR2 SYGVKD. The DNA for the CDR3 is TGTGCCACCAGTGTAGGGGGGAGCTATGGCTACACCTTC. It codes for CATSVGGSYGYTF.

In its sample, this clonotype was seen a few times. The chain has TRBV27 and TRBJ1-6; weak D call: TRBD1 (6 bases). V lost 6 bases and J 6 bases, leaving 9 bases between the germline ends. Germline V lookup: CDR1 MNHEY, CDR2 SMNVEV (reference sequence). There are 13 residues in the CDR3. CDR3 sequence: CASSYRANSPLHF. CDR3 nucleotides: TGTGCCAGCAGCTACAGGGCTAATTCACCCCTCCACTTT.

This clonotype appeared a few times. The chain links TRBV5-1 to TRBJ2-3; D unresolved. V lost 0 bases and J lost 2, with 7 bases in between. Germline lookup yields CDR1 SGHRS and CDR2 YFSETQ. This CDR3 has 14 residues. The CDR3 sequence is CASSLAPHTDTQYF. The DNA for the CDR3 is TGCGCCAGCAGCTTGGCCCCCCACACAGATACGCAGTATTTT.

V and J are TRBV5-1 and TRBJ2-5, with D perhaps matching TRBD2 (7 bases). The germline V and J ends were trimmed by 0 bases and 0 bases, with 18 bases remaining between them. CDR3 length equals 18 residues. Germline CDR1 reads SGHRS; CDR2 reads YFSETQ. The CDR3 DNA is TGCGCCAGCAGCTTGGGACACTCAAGGGGGGGCTACCAAGAGACCCAGTACTTC. This translates into CASSLGHSRGGYQETQYF.